This TCR beta chain was profiled in a study of blood T cell repertoires in COVID-19. Across the study: Sample material is recorded as cDNA or gDNA derived from T cells, B-cell-depleted T cells, or PBMCs.

By frequency in the sample, this clone is medium-sized (0.01 to 0.1%). Germline V gene data show CDR1 as LNHDA and CDR2 as SQIVND (reference sequence). This CDR3 spans 16 amino acids. Trimming removed 3 bases at V and 4 bases at J, with 18 bases between. Original handling: Nucleated cell number was recorded as an estimate derived from reference gene primer amplification. The repertoire was sequenced with immunoSEQ multiplex PCR; TCRdb's copy has only in-frame clones and lacks some. That table supplies the V and J calls and clone size; D and trimming were determined from the DNA. Of 50,000 to 75,000 clones in the sample, 73% were seen once.

The V call is TRBV19, the J call TRBJ1-2, with D maybe TRBD1 (5 bases). Sequenced input: peripheral blood. The receptor comes from a woman in her forties or fifties with active or convalescent COVID-19. This chain's CDR3 is CASSIGGGKRLYGYTF. CDR3 nucleotide sequence: TGTGCCAGTAGTATCGGGGGAGGGAAGAGACTCTATGGCTACACCTTC. Drawing the rest from reference TRBV19 and TRBJ1-2, the complete variable domain is DGGITQSPKYLFRKEGQNVTLSCEQNLNHDAMYWYRQDPGQGLRLIYYSQIVNDFQKGDIAEGYSVSREKKESFPLTVTSAQKNPTAFYLCASSIGGGKRLYGYTFGSGTRLTVV.